This TCR beta chain was identified during a study of blood T cells in healthy people across ages. Study-wide findings and caveats: Measured against age, TCR beta diversity per million T cells decreased in a roughly linear manner. Long-lived donors had more naive CD4+ cells and higher diversity than aged donors.

Isolating PBMCs gave at least 6.5 million of these cells per sample. This clonotype appeared a few times. The target antigen is unknown. Germline CDR1 reads MDHEN; CDR2 reads SYDVKM. Trimming took off 5 bases at V and 4 bases at J, with 16 bases between the two ends. There are 15 residues in the CDR3. A sample-barcoded 5' primer and a J-beta primer mix were used in a second PCR of about 7 to 12 cycles. Using its own MiXCR run on the 5' RACE reads, TCRdb lists one record per CDR3 protein. Of some 880,000 distinct CDR3 sequences listed, around 34% are singletons. Sequencing was done on a sample of blood. This receptor was identified in a man between 18 and 29 years old in good health. The rearrangement uses TRBV28 and TRBJ2-3, with a tentative D call TRBD2 (6 bases). The CDR3 DNA reads TGTGCCAGCAGTATGTTGGGAGGCGAGCCAGATACGCAGTATTTT. Translating gives CASSMLGGEPDTQYF.